This TCR beta chain was captured by sequencing in a study of blood T cell repertoires in COVID-19. The wider study: Material from acute and convalescent COVID-19 was sourced from the United States, Italy and Spain. The cDNA or gDNA used as material had been derived from T cells, B-cell-depleted T cells, or PBMCs.

As processed by the authors: Scientists estimated how many nucleated cells there were by amplifying reference gene primers. Profiling relied on immunoSEQ multiplex PCR, and the TCRdb table lists in-frame clones only, not all of them. For V, J and clone size, that table is used; D and trimming come from the DNA. The sample includes some 130,000 clones, over 85% seen only once; the top ten take approximately 3.5%. Germline V gene lookup returns CDR1 SNHLY and CDR2 FYNNEI. The CDR3 is 15 residues long. Between the trimmed V and J ends, which lost 3 bases and 1 base, there was a span of 12 bases. The genes are TRBV2 and TRBJ2-5, with D possibly being TRBD2 (6 bases). The sequenced sample consisted of peripheral blood. This TCR came from a man aged 50 to 60 with active COVID-19. The chain's CDR3 is CASSDQGLPQETQYF. CDR3 DNA sequence: TGTGCCAGCAGTGACCAGGGACTCCCCCAAGAGACCCAGTACTTC.